The clone carrying this TCR beta chain has only a few counts. TCRdb re-analysed the RT-PCR reads in MiXCR, keeping a single row per CDR3 protein. The sample holds 700,000 to 900,000 distinct CDR3 sequences, roughly 20% seen once. The record originates from a study of response to subunit inactivated influenza vaccine. The CDR3 runs to 11 residues. Between the trimmed V and J ends, which lost 8 bases and 9 bases, there was a span of 11 bases. The V gene's germline CDR1 is LGHDT and CDR2 YNNKEL (reference sequence). The sequences come from PBMCs from blood, collected about 5 days after vaccination. This sequence originates from a man aged 50-59 years who received an inactivated influenza vaccine. The chain links TRBV3-1 to TRBJ2-4; a possible D gene is TRBD1 (8 bases). The CDR3 region is CASYRGGIQYF. The CDR3 DNA reads TGTGCCAGCTACAGGGGGGGCATTCAGTACTTC.